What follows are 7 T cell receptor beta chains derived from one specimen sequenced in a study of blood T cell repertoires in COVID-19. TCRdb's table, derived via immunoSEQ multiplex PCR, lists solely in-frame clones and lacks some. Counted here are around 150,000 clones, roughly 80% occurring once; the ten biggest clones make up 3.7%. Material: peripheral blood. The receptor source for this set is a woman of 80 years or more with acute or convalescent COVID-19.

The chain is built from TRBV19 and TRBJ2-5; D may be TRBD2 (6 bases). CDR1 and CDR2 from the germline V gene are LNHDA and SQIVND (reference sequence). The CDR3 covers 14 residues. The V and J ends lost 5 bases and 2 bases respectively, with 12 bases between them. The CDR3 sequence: CASSPLSGQETQYF. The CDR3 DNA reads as TGTGCCAGTAGTCCCCTTAGCGGACAAGAGACCCAGTACTTC.

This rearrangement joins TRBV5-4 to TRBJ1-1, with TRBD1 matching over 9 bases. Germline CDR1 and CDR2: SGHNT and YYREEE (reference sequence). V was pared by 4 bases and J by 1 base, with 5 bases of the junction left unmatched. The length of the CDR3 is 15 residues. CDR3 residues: CASSGRDRANTEAFF. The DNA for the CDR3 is TGTGCCAGCAGCGGCCGGGACAGGGCGAACACTGAAGCTTTCTTT.

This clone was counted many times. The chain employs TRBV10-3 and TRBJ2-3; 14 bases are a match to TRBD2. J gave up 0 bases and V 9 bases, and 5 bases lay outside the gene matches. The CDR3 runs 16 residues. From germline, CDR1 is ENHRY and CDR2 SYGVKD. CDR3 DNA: TGTGCCATTGGACTAGCGGGAGGTACTAGCACAGATACGCAGTATTTT. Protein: CAIGLAGGTSTDTQYF.

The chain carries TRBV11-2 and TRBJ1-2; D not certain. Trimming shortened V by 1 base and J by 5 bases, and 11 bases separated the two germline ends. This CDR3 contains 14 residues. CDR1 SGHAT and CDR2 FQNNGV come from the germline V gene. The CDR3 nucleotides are TGTGCCAGCAGCTTAGGGGAGGGCGGGTATGGCTACACCTTC. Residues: CASSLGEGGYGYTF.

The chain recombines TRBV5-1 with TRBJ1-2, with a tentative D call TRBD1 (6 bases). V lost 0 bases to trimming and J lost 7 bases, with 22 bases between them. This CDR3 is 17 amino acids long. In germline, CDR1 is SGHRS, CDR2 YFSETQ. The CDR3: CASSLVEDSFGQSGYTF. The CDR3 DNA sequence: TGCGCCAGCAGCTTGGTAGAGGATTCCTTCGGACAGTCTGGCTACACCTTC.

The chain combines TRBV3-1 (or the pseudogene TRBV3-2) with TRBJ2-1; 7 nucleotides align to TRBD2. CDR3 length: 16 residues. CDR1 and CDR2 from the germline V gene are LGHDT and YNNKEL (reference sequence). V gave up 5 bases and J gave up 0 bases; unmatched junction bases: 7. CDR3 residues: CASSAGLTSSYNEQFF. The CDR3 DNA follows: TGTGCCAGCAGCGCGGGACTAACTAGCTCCTACAATGAGCAGTTCTTC.

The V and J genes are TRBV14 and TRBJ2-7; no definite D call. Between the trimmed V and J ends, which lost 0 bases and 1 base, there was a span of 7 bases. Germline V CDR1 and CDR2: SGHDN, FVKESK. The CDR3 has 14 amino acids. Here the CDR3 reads CASSQDARSYEQYF. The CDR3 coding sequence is TGTGCCAGCAGCCAAGATGCCAGATCCTACGAGCAGTACTTC. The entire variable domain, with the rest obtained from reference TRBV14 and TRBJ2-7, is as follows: EAGVTQFPSHSVIEKGQTVTLRCDPISGHDNLYWYRRVMGKEIKFLLHFVKESKQDESGMPNNRFLAERTGGTYSTLKVQPAELEDSGVYFCASSQDARSYEQYFGPGTRLTVT.